A selection of T cell receptor beta chains follows, all from one sample in a study of shared clonotypes between healthy human individuals. The table came from immunoSEQ multiplex PCR; TCRdb's copy has only in-frame clones and leaves some out. The sample includes about 680,000 clones, around 90% of them seen just once. The sequenced sample consisted of naive CD8+ T cells sorted from blood. The receptors come from a young man in good health. Each CDR3 is given with its conserved first and last residue. D genes are given only for firm matches. Only part of the rows carry a size: once, few, many, or a class if the clone is expanded.

D,size,V,J,length,DNA,CDR3
TRBD2,NA,TRBV4-1,TRBJ2-2,17,TGCGCCAGCAACCCTGAATCGGGACTAGGAGTCTCCGGGGAGCTGTTTTTT,CASNPESGLGVSGELFF
TRBD1,NA,TRBV5-1,TRBJ2-1,15,TGCGCCAGCAGAACCGGGACAGGGGGCCTCGATGAGCAGTTCTTC,CASRTGTGGLDEQFF
NA,NA,TRBV27,TRBJ2-7,14,TGTGCCAGCAGTGGGGGTGCTAGCGAGTACGAGCAGTACTTC,CASSGGASEYEQYF
NA,NA,TRBV5-1,TRBJ2-7,13,TGCGCCAGCAGACAGCGGGCCCCGTACGAGCAGTACTTC,CASRQRAPYEQYF
TRBD2,NA,TRBV27,TRBJ2-5,17,TGTGCCAGCAGTTTATCGGTGTCTAGCGGGAGTCGGGAGACCCAGTACTTC,CASSLSVSSGSRETQYF
TRBD2,NA,TRBV5-4,TRBJ2-7,17,TGTGCCAGCAGCTCGGGACAGAGACTAGCGGGAGTGGACGAGCAGTACTTC,CASSSGQRLAGVDEQYF
TRBD1,NA,TRBV19,TRBJ2-5,13,TGTGCCAGTAGTACCCGACAGGGAGAGACCCAGTACTTC,CASSTRQGETQYF
TRBD1,NA,TRBV7-9,TRBJ1-2,13,TGTGCCAGCAGTTCTACAGGGGCTGAAGGCTACACCTTC,CASSSTGAEGYTF
TRBD2,few,TRBV6-5,TRBJ2-1,14,TGTGCCAGCCGCAGCGGGAGCTCCTACAATGAGCAGTTCTTC,CASRSGSSYNEQFF
NA,NA,TRBV4-3,TRBJ2-2,15,TGCGCCAGCAGCCAAGATTGGTCAGTCACCGGGGAGCTGTTTTTT,CASSQDWSVTGELFF
NA,NA,TRBV4-1,TRBJ2-2,15,TGCGCCAGCAGCCAAAGCGGAGACGGCACCGGGGAGCTGTTTTTT,CASSQSGDGTGELFF
NA,NA,TRBV6-6,TRBJ2-7,12,TGTGCCAGCTCCGTCGGAACCTACGAGCAGTACTTC,CASSVGTYEQYF
TRBD1,NA,TRBV7-9,TRBJ1-1,15,TGTGCCAGCAGCTTCCCGGGACAGACGAACACTGAAGCTTTCTTT,CASSFPGQTNTEAFF
NA,NA,TRBV29-1,TRBJ2-1,16,TGCAGCGTTGAGGGGTGGGCTAATACTTCCTACAATGAGCAGTTCTTC,CSVEGWANTSYNEQFF
NA,NA,TRBV11-2,TRBJ2-1,15,TGTGCCAGCAGCCGGGCCTGGAGCTCCTACAATGAGCAGTTCTTC,CASSRAWSSYNEQFF
NA,NA,TRBV15,TRBJ2-1,15,TGTGCCACCAGCAGAGATCGGAGGGGGTTGGATGAGCAGTTCTTC,CATSRDRRGLDEQFF
NA,NA,TRBV2,TRBJ1-3,17,TGTGCCAGCAGACTCCGGGGGACCCGAGACGGTGGAAACACCATATATTTT,CASRLRGTRDGGNTIYF
TRBD2,NA,TRBV28,TRBJ2-7,17,TGTGCCCGCCGCCGGGACAGACGACTAGCGGGATACTACGAGCAGTACTTC,CARRRDRRLAGYYEQYF
NA,NA,TRBV6-1,TRBJ2-7,14,TGTGCCAGCAGTGAAGACTGGGGAAACTACGAGCAGTACTTC,CASSEDWGNYEQYF
NA,NA,TRBV7-2,TRBJ2-5,11,TGTGCCAGCAGCTTAGTAGGAGTCCAGTACTTC,CASSLVGVQYF
TRBD2,once,TRBV28,TRBJ2-7,13,TGTGCCAGCAGTAAAGCTAGCGGCTACGAGCAGTACTTC,CASSKASGYEQYF
TRBD1,NA,TRBV6-4,TRBJ2-1,15,TGTGCCAGCAGCCCTTCGACAGGGATCTACAATGAGCAGTTCTTC,CASSPSTGIYNEQFF
NA,NA,TRBV27,TRBJ2-7,13,TGTGCCAGCAGTTTGAGTCCCTCCTACGAGCAGTACTTC,CASSLSPSYEQYF
NA,NA,TRBV11-2,TRBJ2-5,13,TGTGCCAGCAGCCTACCCCGGGACTTAGCCCAGTACTTC,CASSLPRDLAQYF
NA,NA,TRBV27,TRBJ2-7,11,TGTGCCAGCAGTTACGTGTACGAGCAGTACTTC,CASSYVYEQYF
NA,once,TRBV19,TRBJ1-5,14,TGTGCCAGTAGTATCCTCAGGGGTGATCAGCCCCAGCATTTT,CASSILRGDQPQHF
NA,NA,TRBV6-6,TRBJ2-7,16,TGTGCCAGCAGTTACCGGGACGGGGACCTTGGCTACGAGCAGTACTTC,CASSYRDGDLGYEQYF
NA,NA,TRBV11-2,TRBJ2-7,14,TGTGCCAGCAGCTGGGGCGGGCGAGCCTACGAGCAGTACTTC,CASSWGGRAYEQYF
NA,NA,TRBV5-6,TRBJ2-2,16,TGTGCCAGCAGCTTAGGTAGAAAGCCAAACACCGGGGAGCTGTTTTTT,CASSLGRKPNTGELFF
TRBD1,NA,TRBV27,TRBJ2-7,15,TGTGCCAGCAGTTTAAAGGGGGCCCCTTACTACGAGCAGTACTTC,CASSLKGAPYYEQYF
NA,once,TRBV9,TRBJ2-5,14,TGTGCCAGCAGCACTGACTCGCCCCGGGAGACCCAGTACTTC,CASSTDSPRETQYF
NA,NA,TRBV7-6,TRBJ2-1,17,TGTGCCAGCAGCCCAAGAGCCGGGACTCGCTCCTACAATGAGCAGTTCTTC,CASSPRAGTRSYNEQFF
NA,NA,TRBV7-6,TRBJ2-2,17,TGTGCCAGCAGCTCCGGGGCCGTTTTTTCGAACACCGGGGAGCTGTTTTTT,CASSSGAVFSNTGELFF
NA,NA,TRBV20-1,TRBJ1-1,11,TGCAGTGCTACTCGGACAGCTGAAGCTTTCTTT,CSATRTAEAFF
TRBD2,NA,TRBV5-5,TRBJ2-1,14,TGTGCCAGCAGCTTGGCAGGACTAGGCAATGAGCAGTTCTTC,CASSLAGLGNEQFF
NA,NA,TRBV7-8,TRBJ2-1,14,TGTGCCAGCAGCCCCCGTGGGGGGGGCGATGAGCAGTTCTTC,CASSPRGGGDEQFF
NA,NA,TRBV7-9,TRBJ2-3,13,TGTGCCAGCAGCCATAAAGGATCAGATACGCAGTATTTT,CASSHKGSDTQYF
NA,NA,TRBV9,TRBJ2-7,14,TGTGCCAGCAGCACATACGACTCTCCAGGCGAGCAGTACTTC,CASSTYDSPGEQYF
NA,NA,TRBV27,TRBJ1-1,13,TGTGCCAACGAAAAGTTGGAGGACACTGAAGCTTTCTTT,CANEKLEDTEAFF
TRBD2,once,TRBV15,TRBJ2-5,18,TGTGCCACCAGCAGAGGACTAGCGGGAGGGCCTCTGAGAGAGACCCAGTACTTC,CATSRGLAGGPLRETQYF
NA,NA,TRBV7-5,TRBJ1-4,16,TGTGTCAGAAGCTCGACAGGGGCCCCAACTAATGAAAAACTGTTTTTT,CVRSSTGAPTNEKLFF
NA,NA,TRBV27,TRBJ1-2,13,TGTGCCAGCAGTCCTGGGATGACTTGGGGCTACACCTTC,CASSPGMTWGYTF
NA,once,TRBV29-1,TRBJ2-2,13,TGCAGCGTTCAGGGACTGGCTGCCGGGGAGCTGTTTTTT,CSVQGLAAGELFF
TRBD1,NA,TRBV25-1,TRBJ2-4,15,TGTGCCAGCAGTGAAAAAACAGGGGGCAAAAACATTCAGTACTTC,CASSEKTGGKNIQYF
NA,NA,TRBV5-6,TRBJ2-1,11,TGTGCCAGCAGCTGGGAGAATGAGCAGTTCTTC,CASSWENEQFF
NA,NA,TRBV27,TRBJ2-2,20,TGTGCCAGCAGTTTACGCAGGACAGATAAGCGGGACGGTAACACCGGGGAGCTGTTTTTT,CASSLRRTDKRDGNTGELFF
NA,NA,TRBV9,TRBJ1-3,11,TGTGCCAGCAGCGACGGAAACACCATATATTTT,CASSDGNTIYF
NA,NA,TRBV11-2,TRBJ2-7,16,TGTGCCAGCAGCTCACCGGCAGGGATTTCGACCTACGAGCAGTACTTC,CASSSPAGISTYEQYF
NA,NA,TRBV5-1,TRBJ1-2,14,TGCGCCAGCAGCTTGGCGGGGCCGCCTCGGGGCTACACCTTC,CASSLAGPPRGYTF
NA,few,TRBV28,TRBJ2-7,12,TGTGCCAGCAGCTCGGACAGATACGAGCAGTACTTC,CASSSDRYEQYF
NA,NA,TRBV6-1,TRBJ1-4,17,TGTGCCAGCAGTGAATATATGGGACTGGCAACTAATGAAAAACTGTTTTTT,CASSEYMGLATNEKLFF
NA,NA,TRBV7-6,TRBJ2-7,14,TGTGCCAGCAGCTTAGATCCGGGGGAGTACGAGCAGTACTTC,CASSLDPGEYEQYF
TRBD2,NA,TRBV18,TRBJ2-7,14,TGTGCCAGCTCCGGCGAACTAGCGTATTACGAGCAGTACTTC,CASSGELAYYEQYF
NA,NA,TRBV6-1,TRBJ2-5,14,TGTGCCAGCAGTGAGTACAGTAAGAAAGAGACCCAGTACTTC,CASSEYSKKETQYF
NA,NA,TRBV28,TRBJ1-5,17,TGTGCCAGCAGCTTCATCCCCCAGGGCGTTGGCAATCAGCCCCAGCATTTT,CASSFIPQGVGNQPQHF